A single sample is the source of the 25 T cell receptor beta chains below, sequenced in a study of blood T cell repertoires in COVID-19. The method was immunoSEQ multiplex PCR; TCRdb's version includes in-frame clones alone and lacks a portion of them. Of 270,000 or so clones listed, around four fifths are singletons. The specimen was peripheral blood. The source is a woman aged 50 to 65 who had recovered from COVID-19.

This clone was observed once. This chain joins TRBV6-2 or TRBV6-3 and TRBJ2-1; 8 bases are a match to TRBD1. From germline, CDR1 is MNHEY and CDR2 SVGEGT. V lost 4 bases to trimming and J lost 0 bases; unmatched junction nucleotides: 2. The CDR3 extends over 15 amino acids. The CDR3 sequence: CASSWTGSSYNEQFF. The CDR3 DNA reads TGTGCCAGCAGTTGGACAGGGTCCTCCTACAATGAGCAGTTCTTC.

The chain is built from TRBV4-2 and TRBJ1-2; D remains unclear. Trimming shortened V by 1 base and J by 1 base, and 13 bases separated the two germline ends. The CDR3 has 16 residues. Germline values: CDR1 LGHNA, CDR2 YNFKEQ. CDR3 DNA: TGTGCCAGCAGCCAAGCTACCCGCCCCCTTAACTATGGCTACACCTTC. Its protein product is CASSQATRPLNYGYTF.

The V call is TRBV11-2, the J call TRBJ1-3; weak D call: TRBD1 (6 bases). There are 15 residues in the CDR3. The V and J ends lost 1 base and 8 bases respectively, with 15 bases between them. CDR1 and CDR2 from the germline V gene are SGHAT and FQNNGV. DNA for the CDR3: TGTGCCAGCAGCTTAGCTCTGGGGGCGACGGACACCATATATTTT. Translated, it gives CASSLALGATDTIYF.

This sequence joins TRBV10-3 and TRBJ2-1, with TRBD1 matching 7 bases. The junction had 1 base not matched to a gene; V was cut back by 5 bases and J by 3 bases. Germline CDR1 reads ENHRY; CDR2 reads SYGVKD. There are 13 residues in the CDR3. The CDR3: CAISRDSYNEQFF. The CDR3, as DNA: TGTGCCATCAGTCGGGACAGCTACAATGAGCAGTTCTTC.

The J gene is TRBJ2-7, the V gene TRBV10-3; the match to TRBD1 covers 11 bases. With V trimmed by 5 bases and J by 2 bases, 8 bases remained unmatched. CDR1 is ENHRY, CDR2 SYGVKD, per germline. The CDR3 contains 16 residues. CDR3 coding DNA: TGTGCCATCAGTTCTGTGGGACAGGGGGTGCCCTACGAGCAGTACTTC. Its protein is CAISSVGQGVPYEQYF.

The chain recombines TRBV7-2 with TRBJ2-3, with D unclear. The CDR3 totals 14 residues. Trimming pared 4 bases from V and 2 bases from J, leaving 10 bases between. Germline CDR1 SGHTA, CDR2 FQGNSA. The CDR3: CASSSRSSTDTQYF. For the CDR3, the DNA is TGTGCCAGCAGCTCTCGGTCGTCCACAGATACGCAGTATTTT.

The V call is TRBV5-1, the J call TRBJ1-2, with 8 bases lining up with TRBD1. This CDR3 contains 19 residues. Germline CDR1 and CDR2: SGHRS and YFSETQ. J was trimmed by 0 bases and V by 2 bases; bases with no gene match: 15. CDR3 nucleotide sequence: TGCGCCAGCAGCTTACCTTCGGGACAGGCGGAAGAATCTAACTATGGCTACACCTTC. The encoded protein is CASSLPSGQAEESNYGYTF.

The chain carries TRBV6-2 or TRBV6-3 and TRBJ2-1; 9 positions match TRBD1. The V segment lost 4 bases and the J segment 5 bases; nucleotides outside the gene matches: 3. CDR1 MNHEY and CDR2 SVGEGT come from the germline V gene. This CDR3 comprises 14 residues. CDR3 region: CASSWGQGNNEQFF. As DNA, the CDR3 is TGTGCCAGCAGTTGGGGACAGGGTAACAATGAGCAGTTCTTC.

This rearrangement joins TRBV24-1 to TRBJ2-5, with D tentatively TRBD1 (6 bases). The CDR3 totals 14 residues. Germline CDR1 reads KGHDR; CDR2 reads SFDVKD. Trimming cost V 3 bases and J 4 bases, with 11 bases left between them. CDR3 DNA: TGTGCCACCAGTGATCAGGGGTCGGGAGAGACCCAGTACTTC. This codes for CATSDQGSGETQYF.

This clone was detected a few times. One end of the junction is discordant with germline, which a read error may explain. V and J are TRBV7-2 and TRBJ2-2; 8 bases align to TRBD1. CDR1 is SGHTA and CDR2 is FQGNSA in the germline V gene. This CDR3 has 14 residues. CDR3: CASSFGQGDRDLFF. The CDR3, as DNA: TGTGCCAGCAGCTTCGGACAGGGTGATAGGGATCTGTTTTTT.

V usage is TRBV6-4 and J usage is TRBJ1-2, with D tentatively TRBD1 (5 bases). The germline CDR1 and CDR2 sequences are MRHNA and SNTAGT. This CDR3 spans 15 amino acids. The V end was cut by 3 bases, the J end by 2 bases, with 13 bases between. The chain's CDR3 is CASSEGPGLNYGYTF. The CDR3 nucleotides are TGTGCCAGCAGTGAAGGTCCAGGGTTGAACTATGGCTACACCTTC.

This sequence joins TRBV13 and TRBJ1-5, with 8 nucleotides matching TRBD1. CDR3 length: 15 amino acids. V shed 5 bases, J shed 4 bases, and the junction held 7 bases outside the gene matches. From germline, CDR1 is PRHDT and CDR2 FYEKMQ (reference sequence). The CDR3 sequence: CASSAGQVENQPQHF. In DNA, the CDR3 is TGTGCCAGCAGCGCGGGACAGGTAGAAAATCAGCCCCAGCATTTT.

The J gene is TRBJ2-5, the V gene TRBV7-9; a possible D gene is TRBD2 (6 bases). This CDR3 comprises 14 residues. Trimming pared 3 bases from V and 5 bases from J, leaving 13 bases between. The V gene's germline CDR1 is SEHNR and CDR2 FQNEAQ (reference sequence). CDR3 region: CASSLQTRSETQYF. The CDR3 DNA sequence: TGTGCCAGCAGCTTGCAGACTAGAAGTGAGACCCAGTACTTC.

The chain uses TRBV10-3 and TRBJ1-6, with 9 nucleotides matching TRBD1. Germline lookup yields CDR1 ENHRY and CDR2 SYGVKD. V lost 0 bases, J lost 3 bases, and 3 bases stayed unmatched. The CDR3 covers 17 residues. CDR3 DNA: TGTGCCATCAGTGAGTCCGGGACAGGGAACTATAATTCACCCCTCCACTTT. Translated, it gives CAISESGTGNYNSPLHF.

The CDR3 region is CASSVSGGAFNEQFF. The CDR3 nucleotides read TGTGCCAGCAGCGTTAGCGGGGGGGCCTTCAATGAGCAGTTCTTC. The rearrangement links TRBV9 to TRBJ2-1; TRBD2 matches 11 bases. The CDR3 length is 15 residues. The junction had 4 bases not matched to a gene; V was cut back by 2 bases and J by 6 bases. Per germline, CDR1 SGDLS and CDR2 YYNGEE.

V gene TRBV9 combines with J gene TRBJ2-7; maybe TRBD2 (5 bases). Germline assignment: CDR1 SGDLS and CDR2 YYNGEE. This CDR3 is 13 amino acids long. V shed 5 bases and J shed 6 bases, with 15 bases lying between them. The CDR3 here is CASSLAPVSEQYF. DNA of the CDR3: TGTGCCAGCAGTCTAGCTCCGGTATCCGAGCAGTACTTC. Filled out from reference TRBV9 and TRBJ2-7, the complete variable domain reads DSGVTQTPKHLITATGQRVTLRCSPRSGDLSVYWYQQSLDQGLQFLIQYYNGEERAKGNILERFSAQQFPDLHSELNLSSLELGDSALYFCASSLAPVSEQYFGPGTRLTVT.

This chain connects TRBV12-3 or TRBV12-4 to TRBJ2-2, with D perhaps TRBD1 (6 bases). V dropped 6 bases and J dropped 9 bases, with 14 bases sitting between them. The CDR3 spans 13 residues. CDR3 residues: CASSLGGVRELFF. The CDR3 bases are TGTGCCAGCAGCCTAGGGGGAGTGAGGGAGCTGTTTTTT.

This clone was counted only a few times. The same CDR3 also results from other DNA sequences found in this sample. The CDR3 coding sequence is TGTGCCAGCAGCCTCAGGGTCGGGGAGACCCAGTACTTC. Amino acids: CASSLRVGETQYF. The rearrangement joins TRBV11-3 to TRBJ2-5; D might be TRBD1 (5 bases). Trimming shortened V by 5 bases and J by 5 bases, and 12 bases separated the two germline ends. Germline V gene lookup returns CDR1 SGHNT and CDR2 YENEEA. The CDR3 totals 13 residues.

The V gene is TRBV5-1, the J gene TRBJ2-7, with D possibly TRBD1 on 6 matching bases. V lost 0 bases, J lost 1 base, and 11 bases lay in between. This CDR3 spans 15 amino acids. Per germline, CDR1 SGHRS and CDR2 YFSETQ. CDR3 residues: CASSLEQTGSYEQYF. Here the CDR3 DNA reads TGCGCCAGCAGCTTGGAACAGACAGGTTCCTACGAGCAGTACTTC.

The chain couples TRBV28 to TRBJ1-1, with D unresolved. The CDR3 length is 13 residues. Trimming removed 3 bases at V and 3 bases at J, with 8 bases between. In germline, CDR1 is MDHEN, CDR2 SYDVKM. The CDR3 region is CASSLGAYTEAFF. The DNA for the CDR3 is TGTGCCAGCAGTTTGGGAGCGTACACTGAAGCTTTCTTT.

The chain carries TRBV5-4 and TRBJ2-3; TRBD1 is a possible D gene (5 bases). Germline V lookup: CDR1 SGHNT, CDR2 YYREEE (reference sequence). The V end was cut by 4 bases, the J end by 4 bases, with 13 bases between. This CDR3 contains 14 residues. The CDR3 nucleotides are TGTGCCAGCAGCAATCGCCCAGGGTCAGATACGCAGTATTTT. It encodes CASSNRPGSDTQYF.

The chain joins TRBV19 to TRBJ2-5, with D possibly being TRBD2 (6 bases). V was cut by 0 bases and J by 4 bases, with 18 bases left in between. The CDR3 has 17 amino acids. Germline CDR1 reads LNHDA; CDR2 reads SQIVND (reference sequence). The CDR3 is CASSIEAGLAGRETQYF. The CDR3 DNA sequence: TGTGCCAGTAGTATAGAGGCCGGTCTGGCGGGACGAGAGACCCAGTACTTC.

The chain uses TRBV10-3 and TRBJ2-3; TRBD2 agrees at 8 bases. The CDR3 covers 17 residues. The junction had 12 bases not matched to a gene; V was cut back by 4 bases and J by 3 bases. Germline V gives CDR1 ENHRY, CDR2 SYGVKD. The CDR3 bases are TGTGCCATCAGTGCGGGGATTAAGCGGGAGATAACAGATACGCAGTATTTT. It yields the protein CAISAGIKREITDTQYF.

The chain couples TRBV24-1 to TRBJ2-7, with TRBD2 matching over 10 bases. The CDR3 runs to 15 residues. The V gene end was trimmed by 2 bases and the J gene end by 5 bases; junction bases not matched to a gene: 5. The germline V gene encodes CDR1 KGHDR and CDR2 SFDVKD. DNA of the CDR3: TGTGCCACCAGTGATTCTCCTAGCGGGAGCCACGAGCAGTACTTC. This translates into CATSDSPSGSHEQYF.

This chain uses TRBV15 with TRBJ2-1, with TRBD1 matching 10 bases. Germline CDR1 reads LNHNV; CDR2 reads YYDKDF (reference sequence). The CDR3 has 15 residues. The V gene end was trimmed by 0 bases and the J gene end by 7 bases; junction bases not matched to a gene: 3. DNA for the CDR3: TGTGCCACCAGCAGAGATTGGGACAGGGGTAATGAGCAGTTCTTC. Its protein product is CATSRDWDRGNEQFF.